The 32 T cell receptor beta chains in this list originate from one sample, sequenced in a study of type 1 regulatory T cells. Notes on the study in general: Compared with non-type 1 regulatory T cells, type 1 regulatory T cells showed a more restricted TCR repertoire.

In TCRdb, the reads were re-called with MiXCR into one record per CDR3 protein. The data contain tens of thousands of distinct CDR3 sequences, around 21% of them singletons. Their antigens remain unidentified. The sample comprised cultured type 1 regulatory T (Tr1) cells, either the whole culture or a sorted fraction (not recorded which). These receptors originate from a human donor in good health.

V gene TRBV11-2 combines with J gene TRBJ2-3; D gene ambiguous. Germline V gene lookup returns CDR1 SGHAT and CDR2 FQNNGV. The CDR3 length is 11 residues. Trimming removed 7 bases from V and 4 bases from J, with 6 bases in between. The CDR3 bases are TGTGCCAGCACCCTAGCAGATACGCAGTATTTT. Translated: CASTLADTQYF. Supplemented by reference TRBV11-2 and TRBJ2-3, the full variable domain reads EAGVAQSPRYKIIEKRQSVAFWCNPISGHATLYWYQQILGQGPKLLIQFQNNGVVDDSQLPKDRFSAERLKGVDSTLKIQPAKLEDSAVYLCASTLADTQYFGPGTRLTVL.

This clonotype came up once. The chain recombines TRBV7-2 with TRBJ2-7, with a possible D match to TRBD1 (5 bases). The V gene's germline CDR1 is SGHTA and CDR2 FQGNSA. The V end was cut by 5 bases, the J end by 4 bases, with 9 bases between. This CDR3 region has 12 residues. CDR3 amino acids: CTSSLQGYEQYF. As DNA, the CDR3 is TGTACCAGCAGCCTCCAGGGATACGAGCAGTACTTC.

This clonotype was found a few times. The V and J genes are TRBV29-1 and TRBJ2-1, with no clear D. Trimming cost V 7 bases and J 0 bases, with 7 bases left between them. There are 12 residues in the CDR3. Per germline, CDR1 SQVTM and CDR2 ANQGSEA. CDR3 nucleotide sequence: TGCAGCGGTTCAAGCTCCTACAATGAGCAGTTCTTC. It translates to CSGSSSYNEQFF.

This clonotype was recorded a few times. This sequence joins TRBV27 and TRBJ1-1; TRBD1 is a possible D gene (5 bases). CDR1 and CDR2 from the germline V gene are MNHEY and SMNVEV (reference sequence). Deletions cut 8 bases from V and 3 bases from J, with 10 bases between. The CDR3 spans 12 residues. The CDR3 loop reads CASGRQYTEAFF. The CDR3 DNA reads TGTGCCAGCGGACGACAGTACACTGAAGCTTTCTTT.

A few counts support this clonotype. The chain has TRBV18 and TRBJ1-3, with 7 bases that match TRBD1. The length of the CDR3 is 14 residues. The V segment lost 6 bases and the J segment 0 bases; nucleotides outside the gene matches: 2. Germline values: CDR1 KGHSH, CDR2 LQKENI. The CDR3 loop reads CASSRDSSGNTIYF. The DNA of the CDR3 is TGTGCCAGCTCCCGGGACAGCTCTGGAAACACCATATATTTT.

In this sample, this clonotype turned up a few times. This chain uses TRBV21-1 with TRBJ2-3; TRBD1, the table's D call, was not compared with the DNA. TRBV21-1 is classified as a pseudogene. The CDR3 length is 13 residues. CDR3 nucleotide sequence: TGTGCCAGCACCCCCGTTAGCACAGATACGCAGTATTTT. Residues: CASTPVSTDTQYF.

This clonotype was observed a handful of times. The CDR3: CASSSMAGEAFF. CDR3 DNA sequence: TGCGCCAGCAGCTCGATGGCAGGGGAAGCTTTCTTT. The chain uses TRBV4-3 and TRBJ1-1; possibly TRBD1 for D (5 bases). Looked up from germline, CDR1 is LGHNA and CDR2 is YSLEER. Trimming left V 5 bases short and J 8 bases short, with 12 bases between. The CDR3 runs to 12 residues.

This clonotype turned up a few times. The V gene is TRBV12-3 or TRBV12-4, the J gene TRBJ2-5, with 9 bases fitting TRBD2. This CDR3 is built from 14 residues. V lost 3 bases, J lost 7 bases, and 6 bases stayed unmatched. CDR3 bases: TGTGCCAGCAGTTTCCCTAGCGGGGCGGGGACCCAGTACTTC. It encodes CASSFPSGAGTQYF.

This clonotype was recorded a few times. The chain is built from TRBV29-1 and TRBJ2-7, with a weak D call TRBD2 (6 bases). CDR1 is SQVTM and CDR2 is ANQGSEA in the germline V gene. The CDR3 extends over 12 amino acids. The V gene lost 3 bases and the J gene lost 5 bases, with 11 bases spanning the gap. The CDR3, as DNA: TGCAGCGTTGAGACTAGTAGAAACGAGCAGTACTTC. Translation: CSVETSRNEQYF.

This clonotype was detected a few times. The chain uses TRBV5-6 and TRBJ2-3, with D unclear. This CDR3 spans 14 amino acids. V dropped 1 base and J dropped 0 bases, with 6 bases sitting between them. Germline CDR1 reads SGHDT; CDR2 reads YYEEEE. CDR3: CASSLFRSTDTQYF. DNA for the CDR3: TGTGCCAGCAGCTTGTTCCGTAGCACAGATACGCAGTATTTT.

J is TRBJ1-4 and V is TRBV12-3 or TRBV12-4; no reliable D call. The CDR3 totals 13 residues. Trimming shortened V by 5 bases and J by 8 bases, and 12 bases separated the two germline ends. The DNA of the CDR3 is TGTGCCAGCAGTGGCCCCTTGGGCGAAAAACTGTTTTTT. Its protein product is CASSGPLGEKLFF.

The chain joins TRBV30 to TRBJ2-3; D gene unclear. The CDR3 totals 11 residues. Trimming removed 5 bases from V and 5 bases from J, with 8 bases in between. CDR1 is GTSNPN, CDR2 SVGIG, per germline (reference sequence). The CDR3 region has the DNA TGTGCCTGGGGAATGGGAGATACGCAGTATTTT. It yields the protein CAWGMGDTQYF.

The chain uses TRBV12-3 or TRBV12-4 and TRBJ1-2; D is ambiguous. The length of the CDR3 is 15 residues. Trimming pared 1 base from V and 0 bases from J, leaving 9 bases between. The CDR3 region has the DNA TGTGCCAGCAGTTTAGGTGAAGCTGCTAACTATGGCTACACCTTC. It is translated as CASSLGEAANYGYTF.

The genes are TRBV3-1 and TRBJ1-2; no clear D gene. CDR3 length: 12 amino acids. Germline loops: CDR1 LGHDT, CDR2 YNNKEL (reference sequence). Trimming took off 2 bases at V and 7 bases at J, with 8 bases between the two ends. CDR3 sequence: CASSQSGSGYTF. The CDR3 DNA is TGTGCCAGCAGCCAATCGGGGTCTGGCTACACCTTC.

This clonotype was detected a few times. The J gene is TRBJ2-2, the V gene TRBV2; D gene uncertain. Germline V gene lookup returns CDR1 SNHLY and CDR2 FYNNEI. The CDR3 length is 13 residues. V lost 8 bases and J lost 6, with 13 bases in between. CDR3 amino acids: CASGEERAGELFF. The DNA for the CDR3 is TGTGCCAGCGGGGAAGAAAGGGCCGGGGAGCTGTTTTTT.

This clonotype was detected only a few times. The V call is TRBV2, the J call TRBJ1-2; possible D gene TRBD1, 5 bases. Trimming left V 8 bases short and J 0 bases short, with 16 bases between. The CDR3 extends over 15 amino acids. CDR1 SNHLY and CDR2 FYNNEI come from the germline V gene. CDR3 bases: TGTGCCAGCGGAGACTCGACAGATTCTAACTATGGCTACACCTTC. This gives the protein CASGDSTDSNYGYTF.

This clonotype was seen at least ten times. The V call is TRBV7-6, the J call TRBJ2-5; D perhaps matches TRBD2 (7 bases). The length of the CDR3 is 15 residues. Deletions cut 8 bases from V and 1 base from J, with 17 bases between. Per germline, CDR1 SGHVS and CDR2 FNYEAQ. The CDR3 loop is CASGGGGGIQETQYF. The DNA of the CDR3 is TGTGCCAGCGGAGGGGGGGGAGGGATCCAAGAGACCCAGTACTTC.

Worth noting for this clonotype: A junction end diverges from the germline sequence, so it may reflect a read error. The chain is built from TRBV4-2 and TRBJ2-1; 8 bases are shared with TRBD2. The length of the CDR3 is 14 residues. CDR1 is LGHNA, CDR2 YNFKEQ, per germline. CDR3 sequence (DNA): TGCGCCAGCAGGAGAGCGGGGGACTACAATGAGCAGTTCTTC. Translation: CASRRAGDYNEQFF.

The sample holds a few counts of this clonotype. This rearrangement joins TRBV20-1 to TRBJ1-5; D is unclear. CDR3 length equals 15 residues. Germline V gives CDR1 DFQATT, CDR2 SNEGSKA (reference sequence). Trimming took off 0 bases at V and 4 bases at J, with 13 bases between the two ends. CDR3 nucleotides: TGCAGTGCTAGAGATCCGGAGTCAATAAATCAGCCCCAGCATTTT. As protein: CSARDPESINQPQHF.

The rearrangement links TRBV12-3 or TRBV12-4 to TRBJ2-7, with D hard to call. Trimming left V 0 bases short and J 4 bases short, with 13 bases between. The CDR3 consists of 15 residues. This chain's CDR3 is CASSLAQGYGYEQYF. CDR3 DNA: TGTGCCAGCAGTTTAGCCCAAGGCTACGGGTACGAGCAGTACTTC.

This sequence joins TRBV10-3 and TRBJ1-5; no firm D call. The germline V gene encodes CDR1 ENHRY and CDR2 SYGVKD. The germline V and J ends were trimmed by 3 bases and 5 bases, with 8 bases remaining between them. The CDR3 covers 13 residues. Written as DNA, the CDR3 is TGTGCCATCAGTGAAGGGAGCGATCAGCCCCAGCATTTT. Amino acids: CAISEGSDQPQHF.

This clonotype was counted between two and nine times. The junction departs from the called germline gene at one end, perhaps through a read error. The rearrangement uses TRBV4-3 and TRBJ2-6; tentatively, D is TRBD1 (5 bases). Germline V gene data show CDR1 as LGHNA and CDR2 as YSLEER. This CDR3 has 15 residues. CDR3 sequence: CASRQGVSGANVLTF. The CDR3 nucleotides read TGCGCCAGCAGGCAAGGGGTCTCTGGGGCCAACGTCCTGACTTTC.

In DNA form, the CDR3 reads TGTGCCAGCAGCGTAGTTGCGGGAGTCGATGAGCAGTTCTTC. As protein: CASSVVAGVDEQFF. The V call is TRBV9, the J call TRBJ2-1; 7 nucleotides line up with TRBD2. Germline trimming cut 0 bases from V and 8 bases from J; bases unmatched to any gene: 5. This CDR3 region has 14 residues. CDR1 is SGDLS, CDR2 YYNGEE, per germline.

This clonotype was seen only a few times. The chain's CDR3 is CASSRSLDEQYF. CDR3 sequence (DNA): TGTGCCAGCAGTCGTAGTTTAGACGAGCAGTACTTC. The chain recombines TRBV6-5 with TRBJ2-7; no firm D call. Germline assignment: CDR1 MNHEY and CDR2 SVGAGI. The length of the CDR3 is 12 residues. The V and J ends lost 5 bases and 5 bases respectively, with 10 bases between them.

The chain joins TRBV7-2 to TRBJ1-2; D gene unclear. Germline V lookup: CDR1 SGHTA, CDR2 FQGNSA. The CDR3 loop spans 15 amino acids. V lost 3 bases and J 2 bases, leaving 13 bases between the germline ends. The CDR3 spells CASSLEKVLNYGYTF. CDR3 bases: TGTGCCAGCAGCTTGGAGAAGGTTTTAAACTATGGCTACACCTTC.

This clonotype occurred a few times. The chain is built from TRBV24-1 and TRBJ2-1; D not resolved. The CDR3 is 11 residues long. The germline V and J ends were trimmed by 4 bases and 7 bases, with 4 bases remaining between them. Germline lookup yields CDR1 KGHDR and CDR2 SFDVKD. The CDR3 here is CATSDLNEQFF. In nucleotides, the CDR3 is TGTGCCACCAGTGACCTGAATGAGCAGTTCTTC.

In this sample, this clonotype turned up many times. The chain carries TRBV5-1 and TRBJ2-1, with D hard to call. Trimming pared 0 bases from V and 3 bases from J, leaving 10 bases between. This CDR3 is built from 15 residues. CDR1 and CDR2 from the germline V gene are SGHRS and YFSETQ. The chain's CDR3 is CASSLDEPSYNEQFF. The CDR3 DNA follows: TGCGCCAGCAGCTTGGACGAACCGAGCTACAATGAGCAGTTCTTC.

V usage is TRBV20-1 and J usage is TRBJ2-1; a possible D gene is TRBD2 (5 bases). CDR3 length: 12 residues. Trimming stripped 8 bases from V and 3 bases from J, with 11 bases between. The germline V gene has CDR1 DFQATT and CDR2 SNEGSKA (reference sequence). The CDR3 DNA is TGCAGTTCGGAGGTAGACTACAATGAGCAGTTCTTC. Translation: CSSEVDYNEQFF.

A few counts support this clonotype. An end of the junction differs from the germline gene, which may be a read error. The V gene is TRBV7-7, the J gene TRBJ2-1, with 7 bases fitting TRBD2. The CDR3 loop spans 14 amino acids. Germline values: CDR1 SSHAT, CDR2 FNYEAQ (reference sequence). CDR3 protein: CASSLGREANEQFF. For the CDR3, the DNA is TGTGCTAGCAGCTTAGGACGGGAGGCCAATGAGCAGTTCTTC. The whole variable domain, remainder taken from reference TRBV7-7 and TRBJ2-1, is GAGVSQSPRYKVTKRGQDVTLRCDPISSHATLYWYQQALGQGPEFLTYFNYEAQPDKSGLPSDRFSAERPEGSISTLTIQRTEQRDSAMYRCASSLGREANEQFFGPGTRLTVL.

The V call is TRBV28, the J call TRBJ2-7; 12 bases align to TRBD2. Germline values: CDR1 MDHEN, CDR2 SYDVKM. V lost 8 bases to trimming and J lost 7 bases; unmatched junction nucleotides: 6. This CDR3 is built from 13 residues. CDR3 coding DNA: TGTGCCAGCCGTACTAGCGGGAGGCTGGAGCAGTACTTC. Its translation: CASRTSGRLEQYF.

The CDR3 coding sequence is TGTGCCAGCAGCTCTTTAGCGGGCCTCGGGGATACGCAGTATTTT. The encoded protein is CASSSLAGLGDTQYF. The chain couples TRBV7-9 to TRBJ2-3; the match to TRBD2 covers 7 bases. The CDR3 loop spans 15 amino acids. Germline V gene lookup returns CDR1 SEHNR and CDR2 FQNEAQ (reference sequence). The J segment lost 6 bases and the V segment lost 4 bases, leaving 10 bases of the junction unmatched.

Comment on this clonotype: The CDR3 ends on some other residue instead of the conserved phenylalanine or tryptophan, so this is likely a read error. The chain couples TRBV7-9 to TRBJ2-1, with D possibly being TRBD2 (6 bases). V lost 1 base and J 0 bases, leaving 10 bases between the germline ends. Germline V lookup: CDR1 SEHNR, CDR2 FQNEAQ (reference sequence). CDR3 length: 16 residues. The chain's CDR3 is CASSLEGGISYNEQFL. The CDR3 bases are TGTGCCAGCAGCTTAGAGGGCGGGATCTCCTACAATGAGCAGTTCCTC.